These 32 T cell receptor beta chains were sequenced from one sample in a study of human T cells and chemical hapten exposure. Using its own MiXCR run on the RACE reads, TCRdb lists one record per CDR3 protein. The table includes tens of thousands of distinct CDR3 sequences, approximately 10% detected once. The time point here: pre-sensitization, week 0. The treatment denotes: therapeutic diphenylcyclopropenone sensitization with weekly scalp DPC. Sample: whole blood, taken in connection with sensitization to the hapten diphenylcyclopropenone (DPC). The receptors originated from a woman between 50 and 59 years old with alopecia areata. Some clones in this sample may be carry-over from other donors' samples.

This clonotype was counted many times. The chain couples TRBV9 to TRBJ1-2, with 11 bases fitting TRBD1. CDR1 SGDLS and CDR2 YYNGEE come from the germline V gene. Losses at the gene ends were 4 bases for V and 4 bases for J; bases not matched to a gene: 9. The CDR3 has 16 residues. The chain's CDR3 is CASSSTKDRGPYGYTF. Written as DNA, the CDR3 is TGTGCCAGCAGCTCGACAAAGGACAGGGGGCCCTATGGCTACACCTTC.

Ten or more counts support this clonotype. The rearrangement uses TRBV20-1 and TRBJ1-1; D gene ambiguous. Germline-derived CDR1 and CDR2 are DFQATT and SNEGSKA (reference sequence). The CDR3 covers 15 residues. V was pared by 0 bases and J by 3 bases, with 14 bases between. The chain's CDR3 is CSAREPQRRDTEAFF. The CDR3 bases are TGCAGTGCTAGAGAGCCCCAGCGGCGGGACACTGAAGCTTTCTTT.

This clonotype occurred many times. This chain joins TRBV18 and TRBJ1-2, with no clear D. The CDR3 loop spans 14 amino acids. Germline V gives CDR1 KGHSH, CDR2 LQKENI. The V end was cut by 6 bases, the J end by 2 bases, with 13 bases between. CDR3 sequence: CASSLGSTNYGYTF. In DNA form, the CDR3 reads TGTGCCAGCTCTCTGGGTTCAACGAACTATGGCTACACCTTC.

CDR3 DNA: TGTGCCAGCAGCTTAACTGGGAACACTGAAGCTTTCTTT. It is translated as CASSLTGNTEAFF. V gene TRBV7-3 combines with J gene TRBJ1-1; D is uncertain. CDR1 and CDR2 from the germline V gene are SGHTA and FQGTGA. This CDR3 spans 13 amino acids. Trimming left V 0 bases short and J 1 base short, with 3 bases between.

This clonotype was counted at least ten times. The J gene is TRBJ2-2, the V gene TRBV10-2, with a weak D call TRBD2 (7 bases). CDR1 is WSHSY, CDR2 SAAADI, per germline. The CDR3 is made up of 17 amino acids. V was cut by 2 bases and J by 4 bases, with 17 bases left in between. This CDR3 reads CASSELVGGGVTGELFF. The CDR3, as DNA: TGCGCCAGCAGTGAGCTGGTTGGCGGGGGCGTCACCGGGGAGCTGTTTTTT.

This chain joins TRBV6-2 or TRBV6-3 and TRBJ2-7, with 7 bases identical to TRBD2. The CDR3 length is 17 residues. Germline-derived CDR1 and CDR2 are MNHEY and SVGEGT. Trimming cost V 2 bases and J 6 bases; bases outside gene matches: 16. The CDR3 nucleotides are TGTGCCAGCAGTTACACTTCCGGACTAGGCAGTCTGCCCGAGCAGTACTTC. Its protein is CASSYTSGLGSLPEQYF.

This clonotype was picked up many times. This chain joins TRBV7-8 and TRBJ2-7; D is perhaps TRBD1 (6 bases). Trimming cost V 3 bases and J 5 bases, with 17 bases left between them. The CDR3 has 15 residues. Germline CDR1 is SGHVS and CDR2 is FQNEAQ. The DNA for the CDR3 is TGTGCCAGCAGCTTTATTGACAGGATATTGGACGAGCAGTACTTC. This codes for CASSFIDRILDEQYF. The entire variable domain, with the rest obtained from reference TRBV7-8 and TRBJ2-7, is as follows: GAGVSQSPRYKVAKRGQDVALRCDPISGHVSLFWYQQALGQGPEFLTYFQNEAQLDKSGLPSDRFFAERPEGSVSTLKIQRTQQEDSAVYLCASSFIDRILDEQYFGPGTRLTVT.

This clonotype was recorded at least ten times. The rearrangement uses TRBV29-1 and TRBJ1-3, with no clear D. Germline CDR1 SQVTM, CDR2 ANQGSEA. Trimming took off 3 bases at V and 2 bases at J, with 11 bases between the two ends. The CDR3 has 14 amino acids. CDR3 residues: CSVETDSTGNTIYF. DNA for the CDR3: TGCAGCGTTGAGACGGACTCTACTGGAAACACCATATATTTT.

This clonotype was seen only a few times. The chain carries TRBV10-2 and TRBJ2-5; the match to TRBD2 covers 7 bases. This CDR3 region has 18 residues. Trimming removed 4 bases from V and 1 base from J; junction bases left unmatched: 15. Germline lookup yields CDR1 WSHSY and CDR2 SAAADI. The CDR3 region has the DNA TGCGCCAGCAGTGGAGCCTTGGGAGGGCTACAGGCCCAAGAGACCCAGTACTTC. Its protein product is CASSGALGGLQAQETQYF.

This clonotype was picked up a small number of times. V usage is TRBV3-1 and J usage is TRBJ2-1; 11 bases are shared with TRBD2. The ends lost 0 bases at V and 6 bases at J; junction bases unmatched: 7. This CDR3 region has 17 residues. Looked up from germline, CDR1 is LGHDT and CDR2 is YNNKEL (reference sequence). The CDR3 is CASSQDRIAGGVNEQFF. CDR3 DNA sequence: TGTGCCAGCAGCCAAGATAGAATAGCGGGAGGGGTCAATGAGCAGTTCTTC.

This clonotype was picked up many times. V and J are TRBV15 and TRBJ2-6; D remains unclear. V lost 1 base and J 2 bases, leaving 6 bases between the germline ends. Germline CDR1 is LNHNV and CDR2 is YYDKDF (reference sequence). CDR3 size: 15 residues. The CDR3 is CATSRGATGANVLTF. The CDR3 bases are TGTGCCACCAGCAGAGGGGCAACTGGGGCCAACGTCCTGACTTTC.

This clonotype was seen at least ten times. The rearrangement joins TRBV25-1 to TRBJ1-5; D is ambiguous. Trimming stripped 9 bases from V and 1 base from J, with 7 bases between. The V gene's germline CDR1 is MGHDK and CDR2 SYGVNS. The CDR3 totals 12 residues. This CDR3 is CASAGSNQPQHF. The CDR3, as DNA: TGTGCCAGTGCTGGCAGCAATCAGCCCCAGCATTTT.

This clonotype has ten or more counts. This chain uses TRBV2 with TRBJ2-5; 7 bases map to TRBD1. The germline CDR1 and CDR2 sequences are SNHLY and FYNNEI. The ends lost 5 bases at V and 4 bases at J; junction bases unmatched: 7. This CDR3 is 14 amino acids long. The CDR3 nucleotides are TGTGCCAGCAGTCTCCCACAGGGGAGAGAGACCCAGTACTTC. Amino acid sequence: CASSLPQGRETQYF.

This chain uses TRBV6-1 with TRBJ1-5, with 10 positions matching TRBD1. The CDR3 sequence is 15 residues long. From germline, CDR1 is MNHNS and CDR2 SASEGT. Unmatched junction bases numbered 11, after V lost 6 bases and J lost 9 bases. The CDR3 coding sequence is TGTGCCAGCAGGCGCCGGGACAGGGGAACAGTGCCCCAGCATTTT. It translates to CASRRRDRGTVPQHF.

This clonotype was picked up many times. This chain joins TRBV11-2 and TRBJ1-4; D unresolved. Germline V CDR1 and CDR2: SGHAT, FQNNGV. V shed 2 bases and J shed 4 bases, with 8 bases lying between them. The CDR3 sequence is 14 residues long. This CDR3 reads CASSLRSDNEKLFF. DNA of the CDR3: TGTGCCAGCAGCTTAAGGTCCGATAATGAAAAACTGTTTTTT. The full variable domain, its missing parts supplied by reference TRBV11-2 and TRBJ1-4, is EAGVAQSPRYKIIEKRQSVAFWCNPISGHATLYWYQQILGQGPKLLIQFQNNGVVDDSQLPKDRFSAERLKGVDSTLKIQPAKLEDSAVYLCASSLRSDNEKLFFGSGTQLSVL.

This clonotype was counted ten times or more. The chain carries TRBV18 and TRBJ2-1; 9 bases line up with TRBD2. Germline CDR1 and CDR2: KGHSH and LQKENI. V gave up 0 bases and J gave up 7 bases; unmatched junction bases: 7. CDR3 length: 16 residues. The CDR3 nucleotides read TGTGCCAGCTCACCACCCACGGGCGGGGGGGCAAATGAGCAGTTCTTC. Encoded protein: CASSPPTGGGANEQFF.

The chain is built from TRBV7-2 and TRBJ1-5; a possible D gene is TRBD1 (5 bases). The germline CDR1 and CDR2 sequences are SGHTA and FQGNSA. This CDR3 spans 15 amino acids. Trimming left V 1 base short and J 8 bases short, with 15 bases between. The CDR3: CASSLGGNRGKPQHF. DNA for the CDR3: TGTGCCAGCAGCTTAGGGGGGAACCGCGGGAAGCCCCAGCATTTT.

This clonotype has a handful of counts. The V and J genes are TRBV30 and TRBJ2-7; the match to TRBD2 covers 8 bases. CDR1 GTSNPN and CDR2 SVGIG come from the germline V gene (reference sequence). The CDR3 contains 14 residues. J was trimmed by 3 bases and V by 6 bases; bases with no gene match: 10. CDR3 amino acids: CACLSGGPHYEQYF. CDR3 sequence (DNA): TGTGCCTGCCTTTCGGGGGGGCCCCACTACGAGCAGTACTTC.

V usage is TRBV6-5 and J usage is TRBJ1-3; possibly TRBD1 for D (6 bases). This CDR3 is 15 amino acids long. The germline gives CDR1 MNHEY, CDR2 SVGAGI. Trimming removed 2 bases at V and 5 bases at J, with 13 bases between. CDR3 nucleotide sequence: TGTGCCAGCAGTTACGGGGACATATCGAGAAACACCATATATTTT. Its translation: CASSYGDISRNTIYF.

This clonotype was counted at least ten times. The genes are TRBV7-6 and TRBJ2-3, with D hard to call. The germline V gene has CDR1 SGHVS and CDR2 FNYEAQ. Trimming took 4 bases from V and 2 from J, leaving 7 bases between them. The CDR3 covers 13 residues. The chain's CDR3 is CASSSEVTDTQYF. CDR3 in DNA: TGTGCCAGCAGCTCCGAGGTCACAGATACGCAGTATTTT. The full variable domain, with the rest looked up from reference TRBV7-6 and TRBJ2-3, is GAGVSQSPRYKVTKRGQDVALRCDPISGHVSLYWYRQALGQGPEFLTYFNYEAQQDKSGLPNDRFSAERPEGSISTLTIQRTEQRDSAMYRCASSSEVTDTQYFGPGTRLTVL.

This clonotype was found many times. This rearrangement joins TRBV29-1 to TRBJ2-6; no definite D call. V was clipped by 3 bases and J by 3 bases, with 9 bases between them. There are 14 residues in the CDR3. Germline V lookup: CDR1 SQVTM, CDR2 ANQGSEA. The DNA of the CDR3 is TGCAGCGTTGAGAAGGTTTTTGGGGCCAACGTCCTGACTTTC. Translated: CSVEKVFGANVLTF.

The chain carries TRBV20-1 and TRBJ2-1; 15 bases match TRBD2. Germline CDR1 and CDR2: DFQATT and SNEGSKA (reference sequence). Trimming at V came to 3 bases and at J to 8 bases, leaving 23 bases not matched to a gene. CDR3 length: 21 residues. The CDR3 here is CSASHGLAGGPLFGSGDEQFF. CDR3 nucleotide sequence: TGCAGTGCTAGCCACGGACTAGCGGGAGGGCCGCTATTCGGGTCGGGGGATGAGCAGTTCTTC.

Many counts were recorded for this clonotype. At one of its ends the junction is not consistent with the germline gene, which may arise from a read error. This chain links TRBV7-7 with TRBJ2-5; perhaps TRBD1 as D (5 bases). The length of the CDR3 is 14 residues. CDR1 is SSHAT and CDR2 is FNYEAQ in the germline V gene (reference sequence). The CDR3 DNA is TGTGCTAGCAGCTTGGGGCAGGGCAAGGGGACCCAGTACTTC. Translated: CASSLGQGKGTQYF.

V gene TRBV19 combines with J gene TRBJ2-3; 7 bases line up with TRBD2. V trimming: 4 bases; J trimming: 0 bases; junction bases outside the gene matches: 4. The CDR3 is made up of 15 amino acids. Germline V gene lookup returns CDR1 LNHDA and CDR2 SQIVND (reference sequence). The CDR3 here is CASSRREDSTDTQYF. The CDR3, as DNA: TGTGCCAGTAGTAGACGGGAGGATAGCACAGATACGCAGTATTTT.

The chain employs TRBV24-1 and TRBJ1-1, with TRBD1 identical over 8 bases. The CDR3 is 18 residues long. Germline CDR1 is KGHDR and CDR2 is SFDVKD. The V gene end was trimmed by 1 base and the J gene end by 3 bases; junction bases not matched to a gene: 12. CDR3 nucleotide sequence: TGTGCCACCAGTGATTTATGTCTCAGGGGGCGATGGCACACTGAAGCTTTCTTT. Amino acid sequence: CATSDLCLRGRWHTEAFF.

This clonotype was detected a few times. The chain combines TRBV7-9 with TRBJ1-2; D uncertain. The V gene lost 5 bases and the J gene lost 0 bases, with 13 bases spanning the gap. Per the germline V gene, CDR1 is SEHNR and CDR2 is FQNEAQ (reference sequence). The CDR3 extends over 15 amino acids. This CDR3 reads CASSASPTPNYGYTF. The CDR3 DNA follows: TGTGCCAGCAGCGCCTCCCCGACCCCTAACTATGGCTACACCTTC.

This clonotype was recorded many times. The chain employs TRBV7-9 and TRBJ2-5, with TRBD2 identical over 13 bases. There are 18 residues in the CDR3. The germline CDR1 and CDR2 sequences are SEHNR and FQNEAQ (reference sequence). V was pared by 4 bases and J by 1 base, with 9 bases of the junction left unmatched. This CDR3 is CASSSGLAGAIVQETQYF. CDR3 coding DNA: TGTGCCAGCAGCTCCGGACTAGCGGGAGCGATAGTCCAAGAGACCCAGTACTTC.

This clonotype came up once. This chain links TRBV9 with TRBJ2-7; the D is unclear. The V gene's germline CDR1 is SGDLS and CDR2 YYNGEE. V lost 4 bases and J lost 4, with 24 bases in between. The CDR3 covers 17 residues. In DNA, the CDR3 is TGTGCCAGCAGCCCCATCCCTGGGCCCCGGAGCCGTTACGAGCAGTACTTC. Translating it yields CASSPIPGPRSRYEQYF.

This clonotype was seen only a few times. The V and J genes are TRBV29-1 and TRBJ1-1; TRBD1 might be the D (6 bases). The germline V gene encodes CDR1 SQVTM and CDR2 ANQGSEA. The CDR3 spans 14 residues. With 6 bases removed from V and 1 base from J, the gap between germline ends came to 15 bases. The CDR3 sequence is CSVRKDRSNTEAFF. The DNA of the CDR3 is TGCAGCGTGAGAAAGGACAGATCGAACACTGAAGCTTTCTTT.

The chain is built from TRBV4-3 and TRBJ1-1; tentatively, D is TRBD1 (5 bases). This CDR3 is 14 amino acids long. Germline CDR1 and CDR2: LGHNA and YSLEER. V lost 0 bases, J lost 13 bases, and 18 bases lay in between. In DNA, the CDR3 is TGCGCCAGCAGCCAAGATCTTGCAGGGCGGGGGGATTTCTTT. Translation gives CASSQDLAGRGDFF.

The table lists this clonotype with many counts. CDR3 loop: CASRPDSLARNQPQHF. The CDR3 region has the DNA TGTGCCAGTAGACCGGACAGCCTCGCTCGCAATCAGCCCCAGCATTTT. The J gene is TRBJ1-5, the V gene TRBV19; perhaps TRBD1 as D (6 bases). Trimming removed 6 bases from V and 2 bases from J, with 17 bases in between. Germline values: CDR1 LNHDA, CDR2 SQIVND (reference sequence). The CDR3 has 16 amino acids.

This clonotype was counted ten times or more. V and J are TRBV6-2 or TRBV6-3 and TRBJ1-2; D unresolved. Trimming took off 3 bases at V and 8 bases at J, with 19 bases between the two ends. The CDR3 consists of 15 residues. In germline, CDR1 is MNHEY, CDR2 SVGEGT. The CDR3 loop is CASSYFRQGGEGYTF. DNA of the CDR3: TGTGCCAGCAGTTATTTCCGTCAAGGCGGAGAAGGCTACACCTTC.